The 27 T cell receptor beta chains listed next were all sequenced from one sample in a study of cytomegalovirus exposure and HLA in healthy donors. The PCR employed 60 Vbeta primers together with 13 Jbeta primers. TCRdb keeps only in-frame clones here, not all; method: immunoSEQ multiplex PCR. In the table there are roughly 110,000 clones, around 78% of which are singletons. The sequenced sample was PBMCs. The receptors derive from a man aged 25 to 40 in good health and CMV-seronegative.

This chain uses TRBV18 with TRBJ2-3; TRBD2 matches 10 bases. The germline gives CDR1 KGHSH, CDR2 LQKENI. J was trimmed by 3 bases and V by 4 bases; bases with no gene match: 7. CDR3 length: 16 amino acids. CDR3 DNA: TGTGCCAGCTCACGAGCGGGAGGGGACAGGACAGATACGCAGTATTTT. The encoded protein is CASSRAGGDRTDTQYF.

For this clone: Mismatch with germline at one junction end may stem from a read error. The gene calls are TRBV9 and TRBJ2-3; 7 bases fit TRBD1. The CDR3 totals 20 residues. Germline V gives CDR1 SGDLS, CDR2 YYNGEE. The CDR3 DNA sequence: TGTGCCGGCAGCGTAGGTGGGATAAATACAGGGGCGGTGGGGACAGATACGCAGTATTTT. Translating gives CAGSVGGINTGAVGTDTQYF.

This chain uses TRBV4-1 with TRBJ2-1; TRBD1 matches at 7 bases. Trimming cost V 0 bases and J 4 bases; bases outside gene matches: 9. Germline V gene data show CDR1 as MGHRA and CDR2 as YSYEKL. CDR3 size: 17 residues. As DNA, the CDR3 is TGCGCCAGCAGCCAAGATGGGGAGACAGGGATTTACAATGAGCAGTTCTTC. This translates into CASSQDGETGIYNEQFF.

The CDR3 reads CASSYPEDRFEETQYF. CDR3 in DNA: TGTGCCAGCAGTTACCCTGAGGACAGGTTCGAGGAGACCCAGTACTTC. The chain has TRBV6-5 and TRBJ2-5, with 7 bases lining up with TRBD1. This CDR3 region has 16 residues. Unmatched junction bases numbered 11, after V lost 2 bases and J lost 5 bases. In germline, CDR1 is MNHEY, CDR2 SVGAGI.

Comment on this clone: Sequence at one end of the junction differs from germline and may be a read error. This chain uses TRBV7-9 with TRBJ1-1; D gene ambiguous. CDR3 size: 15 residues. Germline V gene lookup returns CDR1 SEHNR and CDR2 FQNEAQ (reference sequence). This chain's CDR3 is CSSSLGRNLNTEAFF. For the CDR3, the DNA is TGTTCCAGCAGCTTGGGGAGGAACTTGAACACTGAAGCTTTCTTT.

The V and J genes are TRBV28 and TRBJ2-1, with unresolved D. Per the germline V gene, CDR1 is MDHEN and CDR2 is SYDVKM. The CDR3 totals 12 residues. Trimming pared 6 bases from V and 5 bases from J, leaving 8 bases between. As DNA, the CDR3 is TGTGCCAGCAGGGCGGATAACAATGAGCAGTTCTTC. Translating gives CASRADNNEQFF.

The rearrangement uses TRBV19 and TRBJ2-6; 8 bases fit TRBD2. This CDR3 is built from 14 residues. CDR1 and CDR2 (germline): LNHDA, SQIVND (reference sequence). Losses at the gene ends were 2 bases for V and 10 bases for J; bases not matched to a gene: 4. The CDR3 loop is CASSIRGGPNVLTF. Written as DNA, the CDR3 is TGTGCCAGTAGTATACGGGGGGGACCGAACGTCCTGACTTTC. Combining the CDR3 with reference TRBV19 and TRBJ2-6 gives the whole variable domain DGGITQSPKYLFRKEGQNVTLSCEQNLNHDAMYWYRQDPGQGLRLIYYSQIVNDFQKGDIAEGYSVSREKKESFPLTVTSAQKNPTAFYLCASSIRGGPNVLTFGAGSRLTVL.

The DNA for the CDR3 is TGTGCCACCAGCAGGTGGGGACAGGGGTCGGCTGGCTACACCTTC. This sequence encodes CATSRWGQGSAGYTF. J is TRBJ1-2 and V is TRBV15; 10 bases align to TRBD1. Germline loops: CDR1 LNHNV, CDR2 YYDKDF (reference sequence). The J segment lost 7 bases and the V segment lost 3 bases, leaving 8 bases of the junction unmatched. This CDR3 is 15 amino acids long.

This chain uses TRBV5-4 with TRBJ2-2, with 14 nucleotides matching TRBD2. Germline V gene data show CDR1 as SGHNT and CDR2 as YYREEE (reference sequence). After removal of 0 bases from V and 10 bases from J, the junction contained 11 bases not matched to a gene. There are 18 residues in the CDR3. The CDR3 region has the DNA TGTGCCAGCAGCTTGGTTCGGTCCGGGACTAGCGGGAGTATGGAGCTGTTTTTT. It codes for CASSLVRSGTSGSMELFF.

The V call is TRBV11-2, the J call TRBJ2-5, with a possible D match to TRBD1 (5 bases). The germline CDR1 and CDR2 sequences are SGHAT and FQNNGV. V lost 1 base, J lost 1 base, and 10 bases lay in between. This CDR3 contains 15 residues. The CDR3, as DNA: TGTGCCAGCAGCTTAGTAATTGGGGCCCAAGAGACCCAGTACTTC. Its translation is CASSLVIGAQETQYF.

The chain couples TRBV6-1 to TRBJ2-5; 9 positions agree with TRBD1. The germline gives CDR1 MNHNS, CDR2 SASEGT. The V and J ends lost 2 bases and 4 bases, in that order; junction bases with no gene match: 2. This CDR3 has 14 amino acids. For the CDR3, the DNA is TGTGCCAGCAGTGAAACAGGGGGCCGAGAGACCCAGTACTTC. It encodes CASSETGGRETQYF.

In its sample, this clone was seen many times. The gene calls are TRBV5-6 and TRBJ1-1; D is possibly TRBD1 (6 bases). Germline V CDR1 and CDR2: SGHDT, YYEEEE. V was trimmed by 6 bases and J by 0 bases, leaving 9 bases between them. The CDR3 length is 13 residues. Here the CDR3 reads CASTGQMNTEAFF. CDR3 nucleotides: TGTGCCAGCACGGGACAAATGAACACTGAAGCTTTCTTT.

This clone has just a few counts. This chain joins TRBV30 and TRBJ2-4; D is ambiguous. With 0 bases removed from V and 0 bases from J, the gap between germline ends came to 18 bases. CDR3 size: 18 residues. The germline gives CDR1 GTSNPN, CDR2 SVGIG (reference sequence). CDR3 protein: CAWSVRLSLYLAKNIQYF. DNA for the CDR3: TGTGCCTGGAGTGTCAGGTTATCCCTATACCTAGCCAAAAACATTCAGTACTTC.

This clone was seen a few times. The CDR3 spells CASSQGGVGAFF. The CDR3 nucleotides are TGCGCCAGCAGCCAAGGGGGGGTCGGAGCTTTCTTT. The V call is TRBV4-1, the J call TRBJ1-1, with D possibly TRBD1 on 5 matching bases. The germline gives CDR1 MGHRA, CDR2 YSYEKL. This CDR3 has 12 amino acids. Trimming took 1 base from V and 10 from J, leaving 10 bases between them.

The CDR3 reads CASSLGVGLAGVSEQFF. For the CDR3, the DNA is TGTGCCAGCAGCTTAGGGGTAGGACTAGCGGGAGTAAGTGAGCAGTTCTTC. The gene calls are TRBV7-9 and TRBJ2-1, with 13 positions matching TRBD2. Germline V gene data show CDR1 as SEHNR and CDR2 as FQNEAQ (reference sequence). This CDR3 spans 17 amino acids. V lost 1 base, J lost 9 bases, and 9 bases stayed unmatched.

The chain couples TRBV6-5 to TRBJ1-6, with D maybe TRBD1 (6 bases). CDR1 is MNHEY and CDR2 is SVGAGI in the germline V gene. The V and J ends lost 7 bases and 7 bases respectively, with 14 bases between them. The CDR3 length is 14 residues. In nucleotides, the CDR3 is TGTGCCAGCACCCCACGGACAGAAAATTCACCCCTCCACTTT. Its protein product is CASTPRTENSPLHF.

The chain combines TRBV10-2 with TRBJ2-2, with D unresolved. This CDR3 contains 15 residues. The V and J ends lost 10 bases and 4 bases respectively, with 19 bases between them. The germline V gene encodes CDR1 WSHSY and CDR2 SAAADI. CDR3 in DNA: TGCGCCACCTTCGACCTGACTGATCGCACCGGGGAGCTGTTTTTT. Translating it yields CATFDLTDRTGELFF.

The chain has TRBV5-1 and TRBJ2-1, with D possibly being TRBD1 (5 bases). The CDR3 sequence is 14 residues long. Germline CDR1 and CDR2: SGHRS and YFSETQ. Between the trimmed V and J ends, which lost 0 bases and 7 bases, there was a span of 11 bases. The CDR3 DNA reads TGCGCCAGCAGCTTGGCGCGCAGGGTGAATGAGCAGTTCTTC. It specifies CASSLARRVNEQFF.

The chain joins TRBV5-1 to TRBJ2-5, with 8 bases identical to TRBD1. The CDR3 is 13 amino acids. Per germline, CDR1 SGHRS and CDR2 YFSETQ. Trimming cost V 4 bases and J 2 bases; bases outside gene matches: 1. The CDR3 DNA reads TGCGCCAGCAGCCGGGACAGGCAAGAGACCCAGTACTTC. This gives the protein CASSRDRQETQYF. Together with reference TRBV5-1 and TRBJ2-5, the CDR3 gives the full variable domain: KAGVTQTPRYLIKTRGQQVTLSCSPISGHRSVSWYQQTPGQGLQFLFEYFSETQRNKGNFPGRFSGRQFSNSRSEMNVSTLELGDSALYLCASSRDRQETQYFGPGTRLLVL.

V gene TRBV27 combines with J gene TRBJ2-4; D is uncertain. The germline gives CDR1 MNHEY, CDR2 SMNVEV (reference sequence). The CDR3 contains 14 residues. Trimming stripped 4 bases from V and 7 bases from J, with 14 bases between. The CDR3 DNA follows: TGTGCCAGCAGTTCCGAGCCGGGTCATAACATTCAGTACTTC. Encoded protein: CASSSEPGHNIQYF.

This clone was recorded a few times. The sample holds other DNA sequences that translate to the same CDR3. The gene calls are TRBV28 and TRBJ2-5; maybe TRBD1 (5 bases). Per the germline V gene, CDR1 is MDHEN and CDR2 is SYDVKM. The ends were cut back, 2 bases at V and 1 base at J, with 5 bases in the middle. This CDR3 contains 13 residues. In DNA form, the CDR3 reads TGTGCCAGCAGTTTAGACAGCCAAGAGACCCAGTACTTC. Its protein product is CASSLDSQETQYF.

The chain joins TRBV7-6 to TRBJ2-5; 9 bases fit TRBD1. Germline V gene lookup returns CDR1 SGHVS and CDR2 FNYEAQ. The junction had 2 bases not matched to a gene; V was cut back by 5 bases and J by 4 bases. CDR3 length: 13 residues. The CDR3 loop is CASSGDRVETQYF. In nucleotides, the CDR3 is TGTGCCAGCAGCGGGGACAGGGTAGAGACCCAGTACTTC.

The CDR3 reads CASSGSRGRQPQHF. The CDR3 nucleotides are TGTGCCAGCAGTGGCTCCAGGGGAAGGCAGCCCCAGCATTTT. The rearrangement joins TRBV28 to TRBJ1-5; D is perhaps TRBD1 (6 bases). Per the germline V gene, CDR1 is MDHEN and CDR2 is SYDVKM. Deletions cut 5 bases from V and 7 bases from J, with 15 bases between. This CDR3 region has 14 residues.

This clone is judged medium-sized. The CDR3 spells CASSLVGGDRVMGELFF. The CDR3 bases are TGTGCCAGCAGCTTAGTAGGGGGCGACAGGGTAATGGGGGAGCTGTTTTTT. The rearrangement joins TRBV11-2 to TRBJ2-2; 7 nucleotides agree with TRBD1. The CDR3 contains 17 residues. Germline trimming cut 1 base from V and 8 bases from J; bases unmatched to any gene: 13. CDR1 and CDR2 (germline): SGHAT, FQNNGV.

The chain carries TRBV7-6 and TRBJ2-1; TRBD2 might be the D (6 bases). CDR3 size: 15 residues. CDR1 is SGHVS and CDR2 is FNYEAQ in the germline V gene. The V gene lost 1 base and the J gene lost 5 bases, with 12 bases spanning the gap. CDR3 coding DNA: TGTGCCAGCAGCTTAGTGCTAGCGAGCCACAATGAGCAGTTCTTC. This translates into CASSLVLASHNEQFF. The complete variable domain, with remaining parts taken from reference TRBV7-6 and TRBJ2-1, reads GAGVSQSPRYKVTKRGQDVALRCDPISGHVSLYWYRQALGQGPEFLTYFNYEAQQDKSGLPNDRFSAERPEGSISTLTIQRTEQRDSAMYRCASSLVLASHNEQFFGPGTRLTVL.

The V and J genes are TRBV12-5 and TRBJ2-1; TRBD1 matches at 10 bases. This CDR3 is 22 amino acids long. The germline V gene has CDR1 LGHNT and CDR2 FRNRAP. Germline trimming cut 0 bases from V and 0 bases from J; bases unmatched to any gene: 17. CDR3 protein: CASGLVLGGQGTHLSSYNEQFF. The DNA of the CDR3 is TGTGCTAGTGGTTTGGTTCTGGGGGGACAGGGGACCCACTTGAGCTCCTACAATGAGCAGTTCTTC.

In its sample, this clone was seen once. V and J are TRBV5-1 and TRBJ1-2; 9 bases are a match to TRBD1. CDR3 length: 15 amino acids. Per germline, CDR1 SGHRS and CDR2 YFSETQ. Unmatched junction bases numbered 12, after V lost 7 bases and J lost 5 bases. CDR3 residues: CASASSGQGGYGYTF. As DNA, the CDR3 is TGCGCCAGCGCCTCGTCGGGACAGGGAGGTTATGGCTACACCTTC.